The sample holds many counts of the clone carrying this T cell receptor beta chain. Its antigen is as yet unknown. The length of the CDR3 is 17 residues. V trimming: 6 bases; J trimming: 0 bases; junction bases outside the gene matches: 16. Germline V CDR1 and CDR2: SQVTM, ANQGSEA. The data stem from a study of Graves' ophthalmopathy and Graves' hyperthyroidism. Study background: Peripheral blood was obtained at first diagnosis, ahead of any treatment. Findings and caveats of the study: Sensitivity reached about 70% and specificity under 85% when the model predicted ophthalmopathy progression. Most thyroid clonotypes expanded beyond 0.001 frequency were also found in blood.

Other autoimmune diseases, uncontrolled infections, pregnancy and lactation each led to patient exclusion. The authors amplified TCR beta CDR3 regions, and they did so from RNA transcripts for repertoire sequencing. Second-round multiplex PCR came after a first-round RT-PCR that employed HTBI primers. TCRdb fed the multiplex PCR reads into MiXCR, producing one record per CDR3 protein. The sample lists around 600,000 distinct CDR3 sequences, about 40% seen once, with more than 2.5% in the top ten. The source of this sequence is an adult man with Graves' ophthalmopathy. Source material: peripheral blood. V and J are TRBV29-1 and TRBJ1-1; 7 nucleotides match TRBD1. Written as DNA, the CDR3 is TGCAGCGTCCGTATACTTCAGGGGGGACCGGTGAACACTGAAGCTTTCTTT. Protein product: CSVRILQGGPVNTEAFF.